This T cell receptor (beta chain) comes out of a study of blood T cell repertoires in COVID-19. Across the study: There were acute and convalescent COVID-19 samples, and they came from the United States, Italy and Spain. In each case, the material was cDNA or gDNA derived from T cells, B-cell-depleted T cells, or PBMCs.

Germline V lookup: CDR1 MNHEY, CDR2 SVGAGI. The ends lost 7 bases at V and 5 bases at J; junction bases unmatched: 7. This CDR3 is 13 amino acids long. Using immunoSEQ multiplex PCR, the repertoire was profiled, and TCRdb retains in-frame clones only, with some absent. This sample carries 300,000 to 400,000 clones, 80% to 90% of them seen once, and the ten largest clones take 7.8%. This clonotype was obtained from a woman between 45 and 65 years old who had recovered from COVID-19. Sequenced input: peripheral blood. V is TRBV6-5 and J is TRBJ2-5; 7 bases line up with TRBD1. CDR3 residues: CASIVTGRETQYF. As DNA, the CDR3 is TGTGCCAGCATTGTGACAGGGCGGGAGACCCAGTACTTC.